This is a list of T cell receptor beta chains from one sample in a study of cytotoxic CD8 clonotypes in ibrutinib-treated CLL. Sequencing was performed with immunoSEQ multiplex PCR; in TCRdb, only in-frame clones are kept and a portion is missing. The table lists about 60,000 clones, approximately 54% of them singletons. Specimen: PBMCs, collected at disease progression, from a patient treated with ibrutinib. The origin of the receptors is a human donor with chronic lymphocytic leukemia. The CDR3 runs from the conserved cysteine through the conserved F or W. The D gene is left open where the match is weak. Size is stated for part of the rows, as once, few or many counts, or as a class when the clone is expanded.

>TRBV27|TRBJ2-7|many|TRBD2
CASSLGTSGTYEQYF
TGTGCCAGCAGTTTAGGGACTAGCGGTACCTACGAGCAGTACTTC
>TRBV27|TRBJ1-1|once|NA
CASSQYGGVAFF
TGTGCCAGCAGTCAATACGGGGGTGTTGCTTTCTTT
>TRBV25-1|TRBJ1-1|NA|NA
CASSETGGMNTEAFF
TGTGCCAGCAGCGAAACGGGGGGAATGAACACTGAAGCTTTCTTT
>TRBV5-1|TRBJ2-1|few|NA
CASSLERGGSYNEQFF
TGCGCCAGCAGCTTGGAACGGGGCGGGTCCTACAATGAGCAGTTCTTC
>TRBV5-1|TRBJ2-7|NA|NA
CASSPLTASYEQYF
TGCGCCAGCAGCCCCCTCACCGCCTCCTACGAGCAGTACTTC
>TRBV19|TRBJ1-5|NA|TRBD1
CASRRGLGTGEPQHF
TGTGCCAGTAGAAGAGGTTTGGGGACAGGTGAGCCCCAGCATTTT
>TRBV11-2|TRBJ2-3|NA|NA
CASSDGGYTDTQYF
TGTGCCAGCAGCGATGGGGGCTACACAGATACGCAGTATTTT
>TRBV30|TRBJ1-3|once|TRBD1
CAWRGPARGLGNTIYF
TGTGCCTGGAGGGGTCCTGCCAGGGGGCTTGGAAACACCATATATTTT
>TRBV7-9|TRBJ1-4|NA|TRBD1
CASSKAGGGSEKLFF
TGTGCCAGCAGCAAGGCAGGGGGAGGTAGTGAAAAACTGTTTTTT
>TRBV2|TRBJ2-5|NA|NA
CASTSQETQYF
TGTGCCAGCACGAGTCAAGAGACCCAGTACTTC
>TRBV6-5|TRBJ2-1|NA|TRBD1
CASSSGTGWDEQFF
TGTGCCAGCAGCAGTGGGACAGGCTGGGATGAGCAGTTCTTC
>TRBV30|TRBJ1-4|few|NA
CAWSHRDTSNEKLFF
TGTGCCTGGAGCCATAGGGACACCTCTAATGAAAAACTGTTTTTT
>TRBV10-3|TRBJ1-2|few|NA
CAISDDTGIPNYGYTF
TGTGCCATCAGCGACGACACAGGAATCCCTAACTATGGCTACACCTTC
>TRBV7-2|TRBJ2-7|NA|NA
CASSRNHQGTYEQYF
TGTGCCAGCAGCCGAAACCACCAGGGGACCTACGAGCAGTACTTC
>TRBV5-1|TRBJ1-2|few|TRBD1
CASSLRQGEAGYTF
TGCGCCAGCAGCTTGCGACAGGGTGAAGCTGGCTACACCTTC
>TRBV9|TRBJ2-6|NA|NA
CASSADSGANVLTF
TGTGCCAGCAGCGCGGACTCTGGGGCCAACGTCCTGACTTTC
>TRBV29-1|TRBJ2-7|NA|NA
CSGLKQRASYEQYF
TGCAGCGGCCTCAAGCAGCGCGCATCCTACGAGCAGTACTTC
>TRBV28|TRBJ1-1|NA|NA
CASLPTAYTEAFF
TGTGCCAGCCTGCCTACAGCGTACACTGAAGCTTTCTTT
>TRBV5-4|TRBJ1-2|NA|NA
CASSLGGNYGYTF
TGTGCCAGCAGCTTGGGGGGAAACTATGGCTACACCTTC
>TRBV28|TRBJ1-1|NA|NA
CASTQGGTEAFF
TGTGCCAGCACCCAGGGAGGAACTGAAGCTTTCTTT
>TRBV6-1|TRBJ2-7|NA|NA
CASSEGYGGTLSYEQYF
TGTGCCAGCAGTGAAGGTTACGGGGGAACCCTCTCCTACGAGCAGTACTTC
>TRBV25-1|TRBJ1-4|few|NA
CASSDRRGATNEKLFF
TGTGCCAGCAGTGACAGGAGAGGGGCAACTAATGAAAAACTGTTTTTT
>TRBV4-2|TRBJ2-2|NA|NA
CASSRFYGEAGELFF
TGTGCCAGCAGCCGATTTTACGGGGAGGCCGGGGAGCTGTTTTTT
>TRBV6-1|TRBJ1-2|NA|TRBD1
CASSEGDRNYGYTF
TGTGCCAGCAGTGAAGGGGACAGGAACTATGGCTACACCTTC
>TRBV30|TRBJ1-1|NA|TRBD1
CAWSTGVFTFF
TGTGCCTGGAGTACAGGGGTCTTCACTTTCTTT
>TRBV2|TRBJ1-5|few|NA
CASSQQAQPQHF
TGTGCCAGCAGTCAACAGGCTCAGCCCCAGCATTTT
>TRBV5-6|TRBJ2-3|once|NA
CASSWTSTDTQYF
TGTGCCAGCAGCTGGACTAGCACAGATACGCAGTATTTT
>TRBV7-2|TRBJ2-5|few|NA
CASSSQGGNQETQYF
TGTGCCAGCAGCTCTCAAGGGGGAAATCAAGAGACCCAGTACTTC
>TRBV2|TRBJ2-5|NA|NA
CASSDAGTPQETQYF
TGTGCCAGCAGTGATGCCGGGACACCACAAGAGACCCAGTACTTC
>TRBV4-2|TRBJ2-5|NA|NA
CASSQGGGVETQYF
TGTGCCAGCAGCCAAGGGGGCGGGGTAGAGACCCAGTACTTC
>TRBV28|TRBJ2-5|few|NA
CASSTDLGTQYF
TGTGCCAGCAGCACGGACTTGGGGACCCAGTACTTC
>TRBV2|TRBJ2-7|NA|TRBD1
CASSGGQGAIHVYEQYF
TGTGCCAGCAGTGGGGGACAGGGGGCGATTCATGTTTACGAGCAGTACTTC
>TRBV2|TRBJ2-6|few|NA
CASSEVSGANVLTF
TGTGCCAGCAGTGAAGTTTCTGGGGCCAACGTCCTGACTTTC
>TRBV5-6|TRBJ1-4|NA|NA
CASSSRPVWAEVANEKLFF
TGTGCCAGCAGCTCACGGCCTGTGTGGGCGGAGGTGGCTAATGAAAAACTGTTTTTT
>TRBV7-2|TRBJ2-7|NA|NA
CASSLSGTGTYEQYF
TGTGCCAGCAGCTTATCCGGGACTGGGACCTACGAGCAGTACTTC
>TRBV30|TRBJ1-6|many|NA
CAWSVQASDNSPLHF
TGTGCCTGGAGTGTCCAGGCTTCGGATAATTCACCCCTCCACTTT
>TRBV6-1|TRBJ2-7|NA|NA
CASSEMFGRTYEQYF
TGTGCCAGCAGTGAGATGTTTGGACGGACCTACGAGCAGTACTTC
>TRBV18|TRBJ2-2|NA|TRBD1
CASSPPTGAGNTGELFF
TGTGCCAGCTCACCACCGACAGGGGCGGGGAACACCGGGGAGCTGTTTTTT
>TRBV7-6|TRBJ1-3|NA|NA
CASSLADLASGNTIYF
TGTGCCAGCAGCTTGGCAGACTTAGCCTCTGGAAACACCATATATTTT
>TRBV6-5|TRBJ1-3|NA|NA
CASTRLRGGNTIYF
TGTGCCAGCACCCGACTAAGAGGGGGAAACACCATATATTTT
>TRBV5-1|TRBJ1-4|NA|NA
CASSLEGGINEKLFF
TGCGCCAGCAGCTTGGAGGGCGGAATAAATGAAAAACTGTTTTTT
>TRBV6-5|TRBJ1-1|NA|NA
CASSRGREAFF
TGTGCCAGCAGCCGAGGTCGAGAAGCTTTCTTT
>TRBV5-5|TRBJ2-1|NA|NA
CASSPKDPRSNEQFF
TGTGCCAGCAGCCCGAAAGACCCCCGCTCCAATGAGCAGTTCTTC
>TRBV7-3|TRBJ2-1|NA|TRBD1
CASSLVGTGHNEQFF
TGTGCCAGCAGCTTAGTAGGGACAGGGCACAATGAGCAGTTCTTC
>TRBV4-3|TRBJ1-2|NA|NA
CASSQELPGQINYGYTF
TGCGCCAGCAGCCAGGAATTACCCGGACAGATAAACTATGGCTACACCTTC
>TRBV7-2|TRBJ2-1|few|NA
CASSFDYNEQFF
TGTGCCAGCAGCTTCGATTACAATGAGCAGTTCTTC
>TRBV15|TRBJ2-3|NA|NA
CATSRGVTDTQYF
TGTGCCACCAGCAGGGGGGTTACAGATACGCAGTATTTT
>TRBV19|TRBJ1-1|NA|NA
CASRAEWFSNTEAFF
TGTGCCAGTAGGGCGGAGTGGTTTTCGAACACTGAAGCTTTCTTT
>TRBV5-5|TRBJ1-1|few|NA
CASSFGVNEAFF
TGTGCCAGCAGCTTCGGCGTAAATGAAGCTTTCTTT
>TRBV2|TRBJ1-1|NA|TRBD1
CASRSQGARTEAFF
TGTGCCAGCAGGTCACAGGGGGCGAGGACTGAAGCTTTCTTT
>TRBV7-7|TRBJ2-1|NA|NA
CASSLGGAGGGEQFF
TGTGCCAGCAGCTTAGGGGGAGCAGGGGGGGGTGAGCAGTTCTTC
>TRBV7-9|TRBJ1-4|few|NA
CASSTGGNLRKLFF
TGTGCCAGCAGCACGGGTGGGAACCTCCGAAAACTGTTTTTT
>TRBV2|TRBJ1-3|NA|NA
CASSEASRGLGNTIYF
TGTGCCAGCAGTGAAGCGAGCCGGGGTTTGGGAAACACCATATATTTT